Each of the 20 T cell receptor beta chains below was sequenced from the same sample in a study of T cell therapy after organ transplantation. No cognate antigen is known for these TCRs. Assay used: immunoSEQ multiplex PCR; TCRdb lists only in-frame clones, some missing. The sample has 51,000 or so clones, about 95% seen once. The sequences come from CD8+ T cells from blood, collected before autologous CMV-specific T cell therapy. The receptors shown here come from a human patient who had received a solid organ transplant and had CMV disease.

The gene calls are TRBV7-9 and TRBJ1-2, with TRBD1 matching over 7 bases. Germline CDR1 and CDR2: SEHNR and FQNEAQ (reference sequence). J gave up 4 bases and V 1 base, and 9 bases lay outside the gene matches. The CDR3 is 16 amino acids. The CDR3 sequence is CASSLVGQGVSYGYTF. In nucleotides, the CDR3 is TGTGCCAGCAGCTTAGTGGGGCAGGGGGTTAGCTATGGCTACACCTTC.

This clone showed up just once. The V gene is TRBV4-1, the J gene TRBJ2-5; D is possibly TRBD2 (5 bases). The CDR3 is 15 amino acids. CDR1 is MGHRA and CDR2 is YSYEKL in the germline V gene. The V gene lost 4 bases and the J gene lost 2 bases, with 14 bases spanning the gap. The CDR3 is CASSPAPERQETQYF. Here the CDR3 DNA reads TGCGCCAGCAGCCCCGCCCCGGAGCGGCAAGAGACCCAGTACTTC.

The V gene is TRBV6-5, the J gene TRBJ1-3; D perhaps matches TRBD1 (5 bases). The length of the CDR3 is 14 residues. V was trimmed by 0 bases and J by 8 bases, leaving 11 bases between them. The germline gives CDR1 MNHEY, CDR2 SVGAGI. CDR3 sequence: CASSYSAGADTIYF. The CDR3 nucleotides are TGTGCCAGCAGTTACTCGGCCGGGGCGGACACCATATATTTT.

The rearrangement uses TRBV29-1 and TRBJ2-7; TRBD1 matches at 9 bases. From germline, CDR1 is SQVTM and CDR2 ANQGSEA. J lost 0 bases, V lost 2 bases, and 5 bases had no gene match. The CDR3 runs 15 residues. CDR3 nucleotides: TGCAGCGTTGAATCAGGACAGGGGTACTCCTACGAGCAGTACTTC. It yields the protein CSVESGQGYSYEQYF.

The gene calls are TRBV7-9 and TRBJ2-2, with TRBD2 as a possible D gene (5 bases). V dropped 1 base and J dropped 4 bases, with 10 bases sitting between them. Germline lookup yields CDR1 SEHNR and CDR2 FQNEAQ (reference sequence). This CDR3 contains 15 residues. The CDR3 nucleotides are TGTGCCAGCAGCTTAGGAGGGATCCTCACCGGGGAGCTGTTTTTT. Protein: CASSLGGILTGELFF.

The V gene is TRBV30, the J gene TRBJ1-1; TRBD1 might be the D (5 bases). From germline, CDR1 is GTSNPN and CDR2 SVGIG (reference sequence). The V and J ends lost 4 bases and 5 bases respectively, with 20 bases between them. The CDR3 loop spans 15 amino acids. For the CDR3, the DNA is TGTGCCTGGACCTACTCCGCGGAGGGGTCGACTGAAGCTTTCTTT. Translation: CAWTYSAEGSTEAFF.

The rearrangement links TRBV7-2 to TRBJ2-1; D is unclear. CDR3 length: 15 amino acids. The V and J ends lost 4 bases and 0 bases respectively, with 10 bases between them. CDR1 and CDR2 (germline): SGHTA, FQGNSA. This chain's CDR3 is CASSSGLGSYNEQFF. The CDR3 DNA follows: TGTGCCAGCAGCTCGGGTCTAGGCTCCTACAATGAGCAGTTCTTC.

This rearrangement joins TRBV29-1 to TRBJ2-3; no definite D call. V gave up 3 bases and J gave up 8 bases, with 12 bases separating them. The CDR3 consists of 12 residues. Germline values: CDR1 SQVTM, CDR2 ANQGSEA. CDR3 sequence: CSVDLSVGTQYF. Written as DNA, the CDR3 is TGCAGCGTTGATTTGTCAGTCGGTACGCAGTATTTT.

The chain joins TRBV4-3 to TRBJ1-6; possibly TRBD1 for D (5 bases). The CDR3 spans 17 residues. From germline, CDR1 is LGHNA and CDR2 YSLEER. With 0 bases removed from V and 7 bases from J, the gap between germline ends came to 16 bases. Here the CDR3 reads CASSQEVFRGNNSPLHF. DNA for the CDR3: TGCGCCAGCAGCCAAGAGGTTTTTCGGGGGAACAATTCACCCCTCCACTTT.

In the case of this clone: A junction end diverges from the germline sequence, so it may reflect a read error. V usage is TRBV5-1 and J usage is TRBJ1-5, with D perhaps matching TRBD1 (6 bases). This CDR3 contains 15 residues. The germline V gene encodes CDR1 SGHRS and CDR2 YFSETQ. The DNA of the CDR3 is TGCGCCAACAGCTTGGGGCAGGGGAGCAATCAGCCCCAGCATTTT. Amino acids: CANSLGQGSNQPQHF.

The chain couples TRBV19 to TRBJ2-7; possible D gene TRBD1, 6 bases. V was trimmed by 5 bases and J by 3 bases, leaving 14 bases between them. Per germline, CDR1 LNHDA and CDR2 SQIVND (reference sequence). This CDR3 has 14 residues. In DNA form, the CDR3 reads TGTGCCAGTAGTCCCCCCGGGACAAACTACGAGCAGTACTTC. This sequence encodes CASSPPGTNYEQYF. The entire variable domain, with the rest obtained from reference TRBV19 and TRBJ2-7, is as follows: DGGITQSPKYLFRKEGQNVTLSCEQNLNHDAMYWYRQDPGQGLRLIYYSQIVNDFQKGDIAEGYSVSREKKESFPLTVTSAQKNPTAFYLCASSPPGTNYEQYFGPGTRLTVT.

The chain couples TRBV25-1 to TRBJ2-5; a weak D match, TRBD1 (6 bases). The CDR3 has 14 amino acids. Germline CDR1 MGHDK, CDR2 SYGVNS. With 3 bases removed from V and 5 bases from J, the gap between germline ends came to 13 bases. The CDR3 DNA reads TGTGCCAGCAGTGAGGCTGGGGGCTATGAGACCCAGTACTTC. Its translation is CASSEAGGYETQYF.

The chain links TRBV29-1 to TRBJ2-2; TRBD1 aligns across 8 bases. Germline CDR1 is SQVTM and CDR2 is ANQGSEA. Trimming at V came to 7 bases and at J to 5 bases, leaving 12 bases not matched to a gene. This CDR3 contains 15 residues. CDR3 coding DNA: TGCAGCGCCCAGGCCGACAGGGGAGAGACCGGGGAGCTGTTTTTT. Encoded protein: CSAQADRGETGELFF.

The chain uses TRBV2 and TRBJ2-3; D possibly corresponds to TRBD2 (6 bases). The CDR3 extends over 13 amino acids. V lost 9 bases to trimming and J lost 4 bases, with 14 bases between them. Germline CDR1 reads SNHLY; CDR2 reads FYNNEI. This CDR3 is CASVEGGSDTQYF. For the CDR3, the DNA is TGTGCCAGTGTCGAGGGAGGCTCAGATACGCAGTATTTT.

This clone was detected only once. The V call is TRBV7-2, the J call TRBJ1-2; D is uncertain. The CDR3 consists of 15 residues. The germline V and J ends were trimmed by 5 bases and 1 base, with 14 bases remaining between them. Germline CDR1 SGHTA, CDR2 FQGNSA. In DNA form, the CDR3 reads TGTGCCAGCAGCCCCGGACCAGTCTTTAACTATGGCTACACCTTC. Translation: CASSPGPVFNYGYTF.

The chain links TRBV27 to TRBJ1-1; D call uncertain. From germline, CDR1 is MNHEY and CDR2 SMNVEV (reference sequence). Trimming shortened V by 0 bases and J by 1 base, and 6 bases separated the two germline ends. The CDR3 length is 14 residues. In DNA, the CDR3 is TGTGCCAGCAGTTTATCGACGCAGAACACTGAAGCTTTCTTT. Translated: CASSLSTQNTEAFF.

The chain is built from TRBV14 and TRBJ1-1, with D possibly being TRBD1 (5 bases). Germline CDR1 is SGHDN and CDR2 is FVKESK. CDR3 length equals 15 residues. The V end was cut by 5 bases, the J end by 1 base, with 14 bases between. CDR3 in amino acids: CASSDHKTANTEAFF. Written as DNA, the CDR3 is TGTGCCAGCAGCGACCATAAGACAGCGAACACTGAAGCTTTCTTT.

The V and J genes are TRBV5-1 and TRBJ1-2; TRBD1 aligns across 10 bases. This CDR3 has 18 residues. Looked up from germline, CDR1 is SGHRS and CDR2 is YFSETQ. Trimming removed 0 bases from V and 4 bases from J; junction bases left unmatched: 12. The CDR3 region has the DNA TGCGCCAGCAGCTTGGATCGCCGAACCGGGACAGGGGTCTATGGCTACACCTTC. Its protein product is CASSLDRRTGTGVYGYTF.

This chain links TRBV4-2 with TRBJ2-3; D is unresolved. Germline V CDR1 and CDR2: LGHNA, YNFKEQ. CDR3 size: 15 residues. V was trimmed by 5 bases and J by 0 bases, leaving 12 bases between them. The CDR3 is CASSRAETSTDTQYF. The CDR3 bases are TGTGCCAGCAGCAGGGCCGAGACAAGCACAGATACGCAGTATTTT.

The chain combines TRBV15 with TRBJ2-1; 8 nucleotides line up with TRBD1. V gave up 5 bases and J gave up 5 bases; unmatched junction bases: 8. The CDR3 covers 15 residues. In germline, CDR1 is LNHNV, CDR2 YYDKDF (reference sequence). The CDR3: CATSLTGGAHNEQFF. CDR3 nucleotides: TGTGCCACCAGCCTTACAGGGGGAGCCCACAATGAGCAGTTCTTC.